Listed below are T cell receptor beta chains from one sample, sequenced in a study of T cells in Graves' hyperthyroidism and ophthalmopathy. TCRdb reprocessed the multiplex PCR reads via MiXCR and lists one record per CDR3 protein. The sample shows about 710,000 distinct CDR3 sequences, roughly 15% of them seen only once. Sequencing was carried out using blood. These receptors all come from a man aged 18 to 30 with Graves' hyperthyroidism. Each CDR3 is given with its conserved first and last residue. A D gene is named only where the DNA matches it firmly. Some rows have no size entry. The others give once, few or many, or a class for an expanded clone.

V gene: TRBV24-1
clone size: NA
D gene: NA
J gene: TRBJ2-6
CDR3 length: 17
CDR3 DNA: TGTGCCACCAGTGATTTCCGGGCCACCGGGGGGGCCAACGTCCTGACTTTC
CDR3 protein: CATSDFRATGGANVLTF

V gene: TRBV20-1
clone size: many
D gene: TRBD2
J gene: TRBJ2-3
CDR3 length: 14
CDR3 DNA: TGCAGTGCTCGGACTAGCGGTTTCACAGATACGCAGTATTTT
CDR3 protein: CSARTSGFTDTQYF

V gene: TRBV12-5
clone size: NA
D gene: NA
J gene: TRBJ2-5
CDR3 length: 14
CDR3 DNA: TGTGCTAGTGGTTCCCCAGGTAGGGGAGAGACCCAGTACTTC
CDR3 protein: CASGSPGRGETQYF

V gene: TRBV9
clone size: few
D gene: NA
J gene: TRBJ2-6
CDR3 length: 14
CDR3 DNA: TGTGCCAGCACCGGCTCCTCTGGGGCCAACGTCCTGACTTTC
CDR3 protein: CASTGSSGANVLTF

V gene: TRBV6-2/TRBV6-3
clone size: NA
D gene: NA
J gene: TRBJ1-1
CDR3 length: 13
CDR3 DNA: TGTGCCAGCAGGGTCAGGGTTGGTACTGAAGCTTTCTTT
CDR3 protein: CASRVRVGTEAFF

V gene: TRBV28
clone size: many
D gene: NA
J gene: TRBJ1-3
CDR3 length: 18
CDR3 DNA: TGTGCCAGCAGTTTGTACGCCGGGACTGCTAGCTCTGGAAACACCATATATTTT
CDR3 protein: CASSLYAGTASSGNTIYF

V gene: TRBV30
clone size: many
D gene: NA
J gene: TRBJ2-2
CDR3 length: 12
CDR3 DNA: TGTGCCTGGACCCCCGGCACCGGGGAGCTGTTTTTT
CDR3 protein: CAWTPGTGELFF

V gene: TRBV6-1
clone size: NA
D gene: NA
J gene: TRBJ2-4
CDR3 length: 14
CDR3 DNA: TGTGCCAGCAGTGCCGGGACAGCCAAAAACATTCAGTACTTC
CDR3 protein: CASSAGTAKNIQYF

V gene: TRBV11-3
clone size: few
D gene: TRBD2
J gene: TRBJ2-1
CDR3 length: 16
CDR3 DNA: TGTGCCAGCAGCCCCGGACTAGGCGGCTCCTACAATGAGCAGTTCTTC
CDR3 protein: CASSPGLGGSYNEQFF

V gene: TRBV7-3
clone size: NA
D gene: NA
J gene: TRBJ2-1
CDR3 length: 15
CDR3 DNA: TGTGCCAGCAGCTTATTTGATGGTTCCTACAATGAGCAGTTCTTC
CDR3 protein: CASSLFDGSYNEQFF

V gene: TRBV10-2
clone size: NA
D gene: TRBD1
J gene: TRBJ1-1
CDR3 length: 13
CDR3 DNA: TGCGCCAGCACGACAGGGCGTATCACTGAAGCTTTCTTC
CDR3 protein: CASTTGRITEAFF

V gene: TRBV15
clone size: few
D gene: NA
J gene: TRBJ1-5
CDR3 length: 15
CDR3 DNA: TGTGCCACCAGCAGAGATGGGCGGCCGGGAGGGCCCCAGCATTTT
CDR3 protein: CATSRDGRPGGPQHF

V gene: TRBV5-4
clone size: NA
D gene: NA
J gene: TRBJ2-3
CDR3 length: 14
CDR3 DNA: TGTGCCAGCAGGGACCCGGATATTGGAGATACGCAGTATTTT
CDR3 protein: CASRDPDIGDTQYF

V gene: TRBV6-1
clone size: many
D gene: TRBD2
J gene: TRBJ2-7
CDR3 length: 16
CDR3 DNA: TGTGCCAGCACCCCCACCCCTAGCGGGAGTGCCTACGAGCAGTACTTC
CDR3 protein: CASTPTPSGSAYEQYF

V gene: TRBV5-8
clone size: few
D gene: NA
J gene: TRBJ1-1
CDR3 length: 14
CDR3 DNA: TGTGCCAGCAAGTATGGTACCCCGAACACTGAAGCTTTCTTT
CDR3 protein: CASKYGTPNTEAFF

V gene: TRBV3-1
clone size: many
D gene: NA
J gene: TRBJ1-1
CDR3 length: 15
CDR3 DNA: TGTGCCAGCAGCCAATCCGGGACATCGAACACTGAAGCTTTCTTT
CDR3 protein: CASSQSGTSNTEAFF

V gene: TRBV28
clone size: few
D gene: NA
J gene: TRBJ1-3
CDR3 length: 16
CDR3 DNA: TGTGCCAGCAGTTTAACGGGAAGCCTCTCTGGAAACACCATATATTTT
CDR3 protein: CASSLTGSLSGNTIYF

V gene: TRBV4-1
clone size: NA
D gene: NA
J gene: TRBJ2-5
CDR3 length: 14
CDR3 DNA: TGCGCCAGCAGCCGAACCGGACAGCAAGAGACCCAGTACTTC
CDR3 protein: CASSRTGQQETQYF

V gene: TRBV7-2
clone size: NA
D gene: NA
J gene: TRBJ2-3
CDR3 length: 21
CDR3 DNA: TGTGCCAGCAGCCCCAGGGCTCAGGGGGGGACTACCTGGGGCCTTGATTATACGCAGTATTTT
CDR3 protein: CASSPRAQGGTTWGLDYTQYF

V gene: TRBV2
clone size: many
D gene: NA
J gene: TRBJ2-1
CDR3 length: 15
CDR3 DNA: TGTGCCAGCAGTGTGGGGGCAGGACGCTACAATGAGCAGTTCTTC
CDR3 protein: CASSVGAGRYNEQFF

V gene: TRBV4-1
clone size: few
D gene: TRBD2
J gene: TRBJ2-5
CDR3 length: 17
CDR3 DNA: TGCGCCAGCAGCCAAGATCTGGCTAGCGGGACACAGGAGACCCAGTACTTC
CDR3 protein: CASSQDLASGTQETQYF

V gene: TRBV13
clone size: few
D gene: TRBD2
J gene: TRBJ2-7
CDR3 length: 15
CDR3 DNA: TGTGCCAGCAGCCCAGGACTAGGGGACTCCTACGAGCAGTACTTC
CDR3 protein: CASSPGLGDSYEQYF

V gene: TRBV4-1
clone size: NA
D gene: TRBD2
J gene: TRBJ2-2
CDR3 length: 17
CDR3 DNA: TGCGCCAGCAGCCATCTGGGGACTAGCCGGAACACCGGGGAGCTGTTTTTT
CDR3 protein: CASSHLGTSRNTGELFF

V gene: TRBV27
clone size: NA
D gene: NA
J gene: TRBJ1-4
CDR3 length: 15
CDR3 DNA: TGTGCCAGCAGTTTAACCCCCTCGACAGGTGAAAAACTGTTTTTT
CDR3 protein: CASSLTPSTGEKLFF

V gene: TRBV20-1
clone size: NA
D gene: NA
J gene: TRBJ1-2
CDR3 length: 11
CDR3 DNA: TGCAGTGCTAGGGAGGGTTGGGGCTACACCTTC
CDR3 protein: CSAREGWGYTF

V gene: TRBV15
clone size: many
D gene: NA
J gene: TRBJ1-4
CDR3 length: 14
CDR3 DNA: TGTGCCACCAGCAGAGTGGCAGGGAATGAAAAACTGTTTTTT
CDR3 protein: CATSRVAGNEKLFF

V gene: TRBV4-1
clone size: NA
D gene: TRBD2
J gene: TRBJ2-2
CDR3 length: 16
CDR3 DNA: TGCGCCAGCAGCCACCTATTTAGCGGGAGACAGGGGGAGCTGTTTTTT
CDR3 protein: CASSHLFSGRQGELFF

V gene: TRBV28
clone size: many
D gene: TRBD1
J gene: TRBJ2-7
CDR3 length: 15
CDR3 DNA: TGTGCCAGCAGTGCTGACGGGACAGGCCCTTGGGAGCAGTACTTC
CDR3 protein: CASSADGTGPWEQYF

V gene: TRBV6-1
clone size: many
D gene: NA
J gene: TRBJ2-7
CDR3 length: 14
CDR3 DNA: TGTGCCAGCAGTGAAGCTCCGGCGCCCTACGAGCAGTACTTC
CDR3 protein: CASSEAPAPYEQYF

V gene: TRBV2
clone size: many
D gene: NA
J gene: TRBJ1-1
CDR3 length: 12
CDR3 DNA: TGTGCCAGCAGTGAAACGCGGGATCGGGCTTTCTTT
CDR3 protein: CASSETRDRAFF

V gene: TRBV6-2/TRBV6-3
clone size: many
D gene: TRBD2
J gene: TRBJ2-3
CDR3 length: 15
CDR3 DNA: TGTGCCAGCATGGGGGGACTAGCGGGATCCGATACGCAGTATTTT
CDR3 protein: CASMGGLAGSDTQYF

V gene: TRBV9
clone size: NA
D gene: NA
J gene: TRBJ2-3
CDR3 length: 15
CDR3 DNA: TGTGCCAGCAGCCTCGGTTTCACGTCGACAGATACGCAGTATTTT
CDR3 protein: CASSLGFTSTDTQYF

V gene: TRBV12-3/TRBV12-4
clone size: many
D gene: NA
J gene: TRBJ1-1
CDR3 length: 13
CDR3 DNA: TGTGCCAGCAGGGAGACAGTAGACACTGAAGCTTTCTTT
CDR3 protein: CASRETVDTEAFF

V gene: TRBV6-2/TRBV6-3
clone size: NA
D gene: NA
J gene: TRBJ1-5
CDR3 length: 14
CDR3 DNA: TGTGCCAGCACCGAGCGGGGAGTCAATCAGTCCCAGCATTTT
CDR3 protein: CASTERGVNQSQHF

V gene: TRBV20-1
clone size: NA
D gene: NA
J gene: TRBJ1-1
CDR3 length: 16
CDR3 DNA: TGCAGTGCTAGGCTCTTTGTGGGGAGGATGAACACTGAAGCTTTCTTT
CDR3 protein: CSARLFVGRMNTEAFF

V gene: TRBV30
clone size: many
D gene: TRBD1
J gene: TRBJ1-1
CDR3 length: 14
CDR3 DNA: TGTGCCTGGCGACCGGGACAGGGTGGCTTTAGAGCTTTCTTT
CDR3 protein: CAWRPGQGGFRAFF

V gene: TRBV12-3/TRBV12-4
clone size: many
D gene: NA
J gene: TRBJ2-1
CDR3 length: 13
CDR3 DNA: TGTGCCAGCAGCGTCGGCGGCCGGGCAAGGCAGTTCTTC
CDR3 protein: CASSVGGRARQFF

V gene: TRBV4-2
clone size: NA
D gene: TRBD1
J gene: TRBJ2-1
CDR3 length: 15
CDR3 DNA: TGTGCCAGCAGCCAAGGACAGGGAATGATCGATGAGCAGTTCTTC
CDR3 protein: CASSQGQGMIDEQFF

V gene: TRBV7-3
clone size: few
D gene: TRBD1
J gene: TRBJ2-1
CDR3 length: 15
CDR3 DNA: TGTGCCAGCAGCTTAAGAGGGACAGCTTACAATGAGCAGTTCTTC
CDR3 protein: CASSLRGTAYNEQFF

V gene: TRBV12-3/TRBV12-4
clone size: NA
D gene: TRBD2
J gene: TRBJ2-3
CDR3 length: 19
CDR3 DNA: TGTGCCAGCAGACCCTTCTACCTAGCGGGAGGGCTTGGCACAGATACGCAGTATTTT
CDR3 protein: CASRPFYLAGGLGTDTQYF

V gene: TRBV5-8
clone size: few
D gene: NA
J gene: TRBJ2-3
CDR3 length: 14
CDR3 DNA: TGTGCCAGCAGCACTGGGACGGCTCCAAATACGCAGTATTTT
CDR3 protein: CASSTGTAPNTQYF

V gene: TRBV20-1
clone size: NA
D gene: NA
J gene: TRBJ1-1
CDR3 length: 12
CDR3 DNA: TGCAGTGCTAGACAAACAGGGACCGTAGCTTTCTTT
CDR3 protein: CSARQTGTVAFF

V gene: TRBV6-5
clone size: few
D gene: NA
J gene: TRBJ2-7
CDR3 length: 13
CDR3 DNA: TGTGCCAGCAGTTCACAGGACTACTACGAGCAGTACTTC
CDR3 protein: CASSSQDYYEQYF

V gene: TRBV30
clone size: many
D gene: NA
J gene: TRBJ2-7
CDR3 length: 13
CDR3 DNA: TGTGCCTGGAGCTTGGACGGCTGGGACGAGCAGTACTTC
CDR3 protein: CAWSLDGWDEQYF

V gene: TRBV25-1
clone size: many
D gene: TRBD2
J gene: TRBJ2-7
CDR3 length: 15
CDR3 DNA: TGTGCCAGCAGTGATGGGACTAGCGGGAGCCACGAGCAGTACTTC
CDR3 protein: CASSDGTSGSHEQYF

V gene: TRBV5-1
clone size: many
D gene: NA
J gene: TRBJ2-7
CDR3 length: 17
CDR3 DNA: TGCGCCAGCAGCCACATTACGGGGGCTAGCGGAAGGGCAGAGGAGTACTTC
CDR3 protein: CASSHITGASGRAEEYF

V gene: TRBV7-2
clone size: NA
D gene: TRBD2
J gene: TRBJ2-1
CDR3 length: 15
CDR3 DNA: TGTGCCAGCAGCTTAGGACTAGCGGCTGGGAATGAGCAGTTCTTC
CDR3 protein: CASSLGLAAGNEQFF

V gene: TRBV5-1
clone size: few
D gene: NA
J gene: TRBJ2-7
CDR3 length: 13
CDR3 DNA: TGCGCCAGCAGCTTGCTCGGTGGGGCCGAGCAGTACTTC
CDR3 protein: CASSLLGGAEQYF

V gene: TRBV20-1
clone size: NA
D gene: TRBD2
J gene: TRBJ2-1
CDR3 length: 14
CDR3 DNA: TGCAGTGCTGGGACTAGCGGGAGGGATGGTGAGCAGTTCTTC
CDR3 protein: CSAGTSGRDGEQFF

V gene: TRBV18
clone size: NA
D gene: TRBD2
J gene: TRBJ2-1
CDR3 length: 18
CDR3 DNA: TGTGCCAGCTCACACTGGACTAGCGGGGGTATCGCCTACAATGAGCAGTTCTTC
CDR3 protein: CASSHWTSGGIAYNEQFF

V gene: TRBV11-3
clone size: few
D gene: TRBD1
J gene: TRBJ2-1
CDR3 length: 17
CDR3 DNA: TGTGCCAGCAGCTTAGGAGGGGACAGGAGCTCCTACAATGAGCAGTTCTTC
CDR3 protein: CASSLGGDRSSYNEQFF

V gene: TRBV29-1
clone size: NA
D gene: NA
J gene: TRBJ1-2
CDR3 length: 11
CDR3 DNA: TGCAGCGTTGAAGATAACTATGGCTACACCTTC
CDR3 protein: CSVEDNYGYTF

V gene: TRBV10-2
clone size: many
D gene: NA
J gene: TRBJ2-2
CDR3 length: 15
CDR3 DNA: TGCGCCAGCAGAGCAGGACACGGTAACACCGGGGAGCTGTTTTTT
CDR3 protein: CASRAGHGNTGELFF

V gene: TRBV28
clone size: many
D gene: NA
J gene: TRBJ2-5
CDR3 length: 13
CDR3 DNA: TGTGCCAGCACGGTGGGGGTCCAAGAGACCCAGTACTTC
CDR3 protein: CASTVGVQETQYF

V gene: TRBV30
clone size: many
D gene: TRBD1
J gene: TRBJ2-3
CDR3 length: 16
CDR3 DNA: TGTGCCTGGAGTGTCGGGACAGGGTATGACACAGATACGCAGTATTTT
CDR3 protein: CAWSVGTGYDTDTQYF

V gene: TRBV7-3
clone size: many
D gene: NA
J gene: TRBJ1-4
CDR3 length: 15
CDR3 DNA: TGTGCCAGCAGCTCCGAGACAGGCTCAAGAGGAAAACTGTTTTTT
CDR3 protein: CASSSETGSRGKLFF

V gene: TRBV28
clone size: many
D gene: NA
J gene: TRBJ2-1
CDR3 length: 14
CDR3 DNA: TGTGCCAGCGGAGTCTGGGGTTCAGGGTATGAGCAGTTCTTC
CDR3 protein: CASGVWGSGYEQFF

V gene: TRBV7-9
clone size: many
D gene: TRBD2
J gene: TRBJ2-7
CDR3 length: 14
CDR3 DNA: TGTGCCAGCAGCGTCCCGGGCGGGAGCTCCGAGCAGTACTTC
CDR3 protein: CASSVPGGSSEQYF

V gene: TRBV29-1
clone size: few
D gene: NA
J gene: TRBJ2-7
CDR3 length: 14
CDR3 DNA: TGCAGCGTTAACGGGGTAGCGGATACCTACGAGCAGTACTTC
CDR3 protein: CSVNGVADTYEQYF

V gene: TRBV14
clone size: NA
D gene: NA
J gene: TRBJ1-5
CDR3 length: 15
CDR3 DNA: TGTGCCAGCAGCCCGGGGCAGAGGACCAATCAGCCCCAGCATTTT
CDR3 protein: CASSPGQRTNQPQHF